A selection of T cell receptor beta chains follows, all from one sample in a study of blood T cell repertoires in COVID-19. Here immunoSEQ multiplex PCR was the method, and the copy in TCRdb shows in-frame clones only, minus some. The profile shows around 280,000 clones, just under 90% of them singletons. Sequenced: peripheral blood. These receptors all stem from a woman in her 30s with COVID-19, enrolled during active disease. The CDR3 runs from the conserved cysteine through the conserved F or W. The D gene is left open where the match is weak. Clone size is not always given. Where it is, it says once, few, many or a class for expanded clones.

V gene	D gene	J gene	clone size	CDR3 protein	CDR3 DNA
TRBV7-2	TRBD1	TRBJ1-5	.	CASSQGGDRRHQPQHF	TGTGCCAGCAGCCAGGGGGGGGACAGGAGACATCAGCCCCAGCATTTT
TRBV20-1	.	TRBJ1-5	.	CSARVGRGMHF	TGCAGTGCTAGAGTTGGCAGGGGCATGCATTTT
TRBV5-1	TRBD2	TRBJ2-3	.	CASSLGVGAGGQDTQYF	TGCGCCAGCAGCCTGGGAGTGGGAGCGGGGGGGCAAGATACGCAGTATTTT
TRBV6-2/TRBV6-3	TRBD2	TRBJ2-7	.	CASSVGLAGTIPPYF	TGTGCCAGCAGTGTAGGACTAGCGGGGACCATACCTCCGTACTTC
TRBV6-6	.	TRBJ1-2	.	CASSYPPTAVLKGYTF	TGTGCCAGCAGTTACCCGCCGACAGCCGTATTAAAAGGCTACACCTTC
TRBV4-1	.	TRBJ1-1	once	CASSQDYRVYTEAFF	TGCGCCAGCAGCCAAGATTACCGGGTTTACACTGAAGCTTTCTTT
TRBV29-1	TRBD1	TRBJ2-6	.	CSVSQGSGANVLTF	TGCAGCGTATCACAGGGGTCTGGGGCCAACGTCCTGACTTTC
TRBV4-1	.	TRBJ1-1	.	CASSQDPHVSPEAFF	TGCGCCAGCAGCCAAGACCCCCACGTTAGCCCTGAAGCTTTCTTT
TRBV7-2	TRBD1	TRBJ1-6	.	CASSPRPDRAYSPLHF	TGTGCCAGCAGCCCCCGACCGGACAGGGCTTATTCACCCCTCCACTTT
TRBV19	TRBD1	TRBJ1-5	.	CASSIGTGPNQPQHF	TGTGCCAGTAGTATAGGGACAGGGCCCAATCAGCCCCAGCATTTT
TRBV7-2	.	TRBJ1-5	.	CASSLVLGPQHF	TGTGCCAGCAGCTTAGTACTTGGGCCCCAGCATTTT
TRBV28	TRBD1	TRBJ1-6	.	CASSLGGFSSPLHF	TGTGCCAGCAGCTTAGGGGGCTTTAGTTCACCCCTCCACTTT
TRBV6-5	.	TRBJ2-7	.	CASSSPYEQYF	TGTGCCAGCAGTTCCCCGTACGAGCAGTACTTC
TRBV15	TRBD2	TRBJ2-1	.	CATSREIRLAPFF	TGTGCCACCAGCAGAGAGATCCGACTAGCCCCGTTCTTC
TRBV10-1	.	TRBJ2-1	.	CASSDLPATGSYNEQFF	TGCGCCAGCAGTGATTTACCCGCGACAGGATCCTACAATGAGCAGTTCTTC
TRBV27	TRBD2	TRBJ2-3	.	CASSSLAGIEYF	TGTGCCAGCAGTTCCTTAGCGGGGATAGAGTATTTT
TRBV19	.	TRBJ1-6	.	CATVSRDLGTLHF	TGTGCCACCGTTTCCAGGGATTTAGGTACCCTCCACTTT
TRBV28	.	TRBJ1-2	.	CASSLGSYRGYTF	TGTGCCAGCAGCCTAGGCAGCTATCGTGGCTACACCTTC
TRBV19	.	TRBJ1-3	.	CASSILTGGVSGNTIYF	TGTGCCAGTAGTATACTTACTGGGGGGGTTTCTGGAAACACCATATATTTT
TRBV5-5	.	TRBJ1-2	.	CASSRDTQSYGYTF	TGTGCCAGCAGCCGTGACACACAGAGCTATGGCTACACCTTC
TRBV4-1	.	TRBJ1-1	few	CASSLSPPGHMNTEAFF	TGCGCCAGCAGCCTGAGTCCACCTGGGCACATGAACACTGAAGCTTTCTTT
TRBV11-2	.	TRBJ1-2	.	CASSLGQGGGYGYTF	TGTGCCAGCAGCTTAGGGCAGGGAGGAGGCTATGGCTACACCTTC
TRBV6-5	.	TRBJ1-6	few	CASSYSISTALHF	TGTGCCAGCAGTTACTCGATCTCGACAGCCCTCCACTTT
TRBV11-1	TRBD2	TRBJ2-1	.	CASSSSLAGAYNEQFF	TGTGCCAGCAGCTCCTCACTAGCGGGGGCTTACAATGAGCAGTTCTTC
TRBV6-5	.	TRBJ2-3	.	CASSVQGQIDTQYF	TGTGCCAGCAGCGTACAGGGTCAGATAGATACGCAGTATTTT
TRBV12-1	.	TRBJ2-3	.	CASSFLGLAGGDTQYF	TGTGCCAGCAGCTTTCTCGGACTAGCGGGAGGAGATACGCAGTATTTT
TRBV5-1	.	TRBJ1-1	.	CASRKSGNTEAFF	TGCGCCAGCAGGAAATCGGGGAACACTGAAGCTTTCTTT
TRBV7-9	.	TRBJ1-1	.	CASSLYLQANTEAFF	TGTGCCAGCAGCTTATATTTACAGGCGAACACTGAAGCTTTCTTT
TRBV24-1	TRBD1	TRBJ2-2	.	CATSRQGTGELFF	TGTGCCACCAGTAGACAGGGGACCGGGGAGCTGTTTTTT
TRBV19	.	TRBJ1-2	.	CASSAASGGYGYTF	TGTGCCAGTAGTGCAGCCTCCGGGGGCTATGGCTACACCTTC
TRBV5-1	.	TRBJ2-3	.	CASSLDPGHSNTQYF	TGCGCCAGCAGCTTAGACCCGGGTCACTCTAATACGCAGTATTTT
TRBV12-3/TRBV12-4	.	TRBJ2-7	.	CASSHRGEQYF	TGTGCCAGCAGCCACCGGGGCGAGCAGTACTTC
TRBV7-7	TRBD2	TRBJ2-3	.	CASSDVSGGTDTQYF	TGTGCCAGCAGCGACGTGAGCGGGGGCACGGATACGCAGTATTTT
TRBV7-9	TRBD1	TRBJ1-1	.	CASSGVPGQGEAFF	TGTGCCAGCAGCGGGGTCCCGGGACAGGGAGAAGCTTTCTTT
TRBV19	TRBD1	TRBJ1-1	.	CASSPWTGEYTEAFF	TGTGCCAGTAGTCCGTGGACAGGGGAGTACACTGAAGCTTTCTTT
TRBV4-1	.	TRBJ1-2	.	CASSHTVGGGVSGYTF	TGCGCCAGCAGCCATACGGTAGGCGGGGGAGTGTCTGGCTACACCTTC
TRBV15	.	TRBJ1-5	.	CATSYRVNQPQHF	TGTGCCACCAGCTACAGGGTAAATCAGCCCCAGCATTTT
TRBV19	.	TRBJ1-1	.	CASITKWGDTEAFF	TGTGCCAGTATAACCAAGTGGGGAGACACTGAAGCTTTCTTT
TRBV30	TRBD1	TRBJ2-5	.	CAWSPGTGWKTQYF	TGTGCCTGGAGTCCCGGGACAGGGTGGAAGACCCAGTACTTC
TRBV6-1	TRBD1	TRBJ1-2	.	CASSDTGQDYGYTF	TGTGCCAGCAGTGACACCGGACAGGACTATGGCTACACCTTC
TRBV6-5	.	TRBJ2-4	.	CASSSTSIGKNIQYF	TGTGCCAGCAGCAGTACCAGTATTGGCAAAAACATTCAGTACTTC
TRBV19	.	TRBJ2-1	.	CASSIWRGYGDEQFF	TGTGCCAGTAGTATTTGGCGGGGCTACGGGGATGAGCAGTTCTTC
TRBV25-1	.	TRBJ2-6	.	CASSESSGANVLTF	TGTGCCAGCAGTGAGAGCTCTGGGGCCAACGTCCTGACTTTC
TRBV27	.	TRBJ1-6	.	CASRTVSPFNSPLHF	TGTGCCAGCAGGACAGTGTCCCCCTTTAATTCACCCCTCCACTTT
TRBV4-1	TRBD2	TRBJ2-1	.	CASSQVIPSGGVLGAEQFF	TGCGCCAGCAGCCAAGTTATCCCTAGCGGGGGGGTTCTGGGGGCTGAGCAGTTCTTC
TRBV28	.	TRBJ1-6	.	CASSLLRGQDNSPLHF	TGTGCCAGCTCCCTCCTTAGAGGACAAGATAATTCACCCCTCCACTTT
TRBV15	.	TRBJ1-2	.	CATSREGDNGYTF	TGTGCCACCAGCAGAGAGGGAGATAATGGCTACACCTTC
TRBV5-4	TRBD1	TRBJ1-4	.	CASSRTTGVDEKLFF	TGTGCCAGCAGTCGTACGACAGGGGTGGATGAAAAACTGTTTTTT